The T cell receptor (beta chain) described here comes from a study of shared clonotypes between healthy human individuals. Looked up from germline, CDR1 is SGHAT and CDR2 is FQNNGV. V dropped 5 bases and J dropped 3; count of bases not matched to a gene: 13. The CDR3 sequence is 17 residues long. Points from the study as a whole: Around 5% was the fraction of naive CD4 clonotypes found shared across several donors.

TCRdb's copy holds only in-frame clones and misses some; the assay was immunoSEQ multiplex PCR. The data show roughly 640,000 clones, approximately 79% seen once. This clone was seen just once. Its specificity is not known. The chain employs TRBV11-2 and TRBJ2-7; 10 nucleotides agree with TRBD1. The clonotype originates from a woman between 25 and 40 years old in good health. Sequencing used memory CD4+ T cells sorted from blood. Indicated subset: CD45RA-negative fraction. The DNA of the CDR3 is TGTGCCAGCAGCGCATTCCTCGGGACAGGGGAATTCTACGAGCAGTACTTC. As protein: CASSAFLGTGEFYEQYF.